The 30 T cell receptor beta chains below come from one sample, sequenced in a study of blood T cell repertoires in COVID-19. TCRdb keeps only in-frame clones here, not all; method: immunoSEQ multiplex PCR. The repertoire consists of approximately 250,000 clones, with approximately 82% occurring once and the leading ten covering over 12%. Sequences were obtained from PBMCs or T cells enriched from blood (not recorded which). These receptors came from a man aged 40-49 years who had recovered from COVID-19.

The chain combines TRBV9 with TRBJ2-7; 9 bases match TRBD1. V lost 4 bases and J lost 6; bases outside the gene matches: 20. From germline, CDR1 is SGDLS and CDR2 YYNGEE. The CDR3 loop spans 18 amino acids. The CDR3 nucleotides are TGTGCCAGCAGCCATACTCCCGGGACAGGGAACGGGGCGGCCGAGCAGTACTTC. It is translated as CASSHTPGTGNGAAEQYF.

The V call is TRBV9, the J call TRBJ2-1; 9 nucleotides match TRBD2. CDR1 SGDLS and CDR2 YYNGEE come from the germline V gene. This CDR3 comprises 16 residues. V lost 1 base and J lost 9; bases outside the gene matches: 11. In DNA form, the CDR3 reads TGTGCCAGCAGCGTACCCTCTAGCGGGATTGGTGGTGAGCAGTTCTTC. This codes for CASSVPSSGIGGEQFF.

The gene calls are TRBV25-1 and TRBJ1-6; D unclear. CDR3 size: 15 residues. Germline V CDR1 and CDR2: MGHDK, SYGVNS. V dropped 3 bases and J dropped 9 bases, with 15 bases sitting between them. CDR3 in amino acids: CASSEVKGVASPLHF. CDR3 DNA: TGTGCCAGCAGTGAGGTCAAGGGAGTCGCTTCACCCCTCCACTTT. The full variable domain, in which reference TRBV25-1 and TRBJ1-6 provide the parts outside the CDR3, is EADIYQTPRYLVIGTGKKITLECSQTMGHDKMYWYQQDPGMELHLIHYSYGVNSTEKGDLSSESTVSRIRTEHFPLTLESARPSHTSQYLCASSEVKGVASPLHFGNGTRLTVT.

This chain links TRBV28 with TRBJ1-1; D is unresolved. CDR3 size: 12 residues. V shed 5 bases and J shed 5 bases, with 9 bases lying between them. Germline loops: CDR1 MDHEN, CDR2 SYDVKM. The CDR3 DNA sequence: TGTGCCAGCAGTCTCCCCAGGACTGAAGCTTTCTTT. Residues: CASSLPRTEAFF.

CDR3: CASTRLAGGPSYNEQFF. For the CDR3, the DNA is TGTGCCAGCACCCGACTAGCGGGAGGGCCCTCCTACAATGAGCAGTTCTTC. The J gene is TRBJ2-1, the V gene TRBV2; 14 bases fit TRBD2. V trimming: 7 bases; J trimming: 0 bases; junction bases outside the gene matches: 5. This CDR3 spans 17 amino acids. The germline CDR1 and CDR2 sequences are SNHLY and FYNNEI.

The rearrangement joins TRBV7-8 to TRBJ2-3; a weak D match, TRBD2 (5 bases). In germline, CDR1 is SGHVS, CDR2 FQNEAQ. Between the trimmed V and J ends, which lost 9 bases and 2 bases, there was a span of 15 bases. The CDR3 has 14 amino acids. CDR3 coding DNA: TGTGCCAGTAGACCGACTACTGCCACAGATACGCAGTATTTT. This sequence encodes CASRPTTATDTQYF.

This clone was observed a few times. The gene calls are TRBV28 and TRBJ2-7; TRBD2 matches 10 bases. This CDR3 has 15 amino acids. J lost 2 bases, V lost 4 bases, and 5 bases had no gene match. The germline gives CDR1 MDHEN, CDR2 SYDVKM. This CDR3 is CASSSPAGGTYEQYF. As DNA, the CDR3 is TGTGCCAGCAGTTCTCCAGCGGGGGGGACCTACGAGCAGTACTTC.

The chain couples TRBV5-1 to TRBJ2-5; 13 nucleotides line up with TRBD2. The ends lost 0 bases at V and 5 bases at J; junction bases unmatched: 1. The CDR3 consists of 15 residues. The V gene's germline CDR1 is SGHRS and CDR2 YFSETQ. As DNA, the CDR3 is TGCGCCAGCAGCTTGGGGACTAGCGGGGGTGAGACCCAGTACTTC. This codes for CASSLGTSGGETQYF.

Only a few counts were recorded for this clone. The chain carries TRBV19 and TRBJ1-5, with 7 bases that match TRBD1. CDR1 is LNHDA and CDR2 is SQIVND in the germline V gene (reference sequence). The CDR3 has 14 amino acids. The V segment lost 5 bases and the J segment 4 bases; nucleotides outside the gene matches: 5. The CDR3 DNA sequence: TGTGCCAGTAGTTTGGACAGGAGGAATCAGCCCCAGCATTTT. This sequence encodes CASSLDRRNQPQHF.

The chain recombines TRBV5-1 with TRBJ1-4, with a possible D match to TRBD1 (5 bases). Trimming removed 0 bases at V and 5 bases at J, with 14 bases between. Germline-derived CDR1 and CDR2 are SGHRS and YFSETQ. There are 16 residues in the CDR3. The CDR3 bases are TGCGCCAGCAGCTTGGCCGAGCAGGGATACAATGAAAAACTGTTTTTT. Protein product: CASSLAEQGYNEKLFF.

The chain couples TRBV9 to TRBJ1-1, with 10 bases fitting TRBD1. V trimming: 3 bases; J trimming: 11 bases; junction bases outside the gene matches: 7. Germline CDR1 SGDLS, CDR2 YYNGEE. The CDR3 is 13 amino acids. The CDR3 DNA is TGTGCCAGCAGCGCGCTGGGGACAGGGGACGCTTTCTTT. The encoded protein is CASSALGTGDAFF.

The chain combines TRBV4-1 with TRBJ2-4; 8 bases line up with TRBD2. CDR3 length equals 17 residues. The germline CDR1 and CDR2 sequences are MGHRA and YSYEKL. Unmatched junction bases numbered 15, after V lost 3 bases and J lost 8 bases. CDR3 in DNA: TGCGCCAGCAGCCACCCCGCGGGGCGGGGGGCGCGGGACATTCAGTACTTC. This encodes CASSHPAGRGARDIQYF.

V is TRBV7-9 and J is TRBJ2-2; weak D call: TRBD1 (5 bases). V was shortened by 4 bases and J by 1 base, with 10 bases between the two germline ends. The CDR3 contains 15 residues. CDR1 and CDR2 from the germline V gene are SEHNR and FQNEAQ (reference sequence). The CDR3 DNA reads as TGTGCCAGCAGCTGGTCACAGGAGAACACCGGGGAGCTGTTTTTT. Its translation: CASSWSQENTGELFF.

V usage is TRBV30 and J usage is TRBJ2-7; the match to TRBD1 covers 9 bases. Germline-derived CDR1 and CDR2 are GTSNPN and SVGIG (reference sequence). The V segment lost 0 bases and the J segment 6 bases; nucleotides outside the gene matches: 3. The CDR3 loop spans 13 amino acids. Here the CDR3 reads CAWSVDRGAEQYF. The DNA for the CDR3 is TGTGCCTGGAGTGTAGACAGGGGGGCCGAGCAGTACTTC. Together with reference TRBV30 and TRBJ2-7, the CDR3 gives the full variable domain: SQTIHQWPATLVQPVGSPLSLECTVEGTSNPNLYWYRQAAGRGLQLLFYSVGIGQISSEVPQNLSASRPQDRQFILSSKKLLLSDSGFYLCAWSVDRGAEQYFGPGTRLTVT.

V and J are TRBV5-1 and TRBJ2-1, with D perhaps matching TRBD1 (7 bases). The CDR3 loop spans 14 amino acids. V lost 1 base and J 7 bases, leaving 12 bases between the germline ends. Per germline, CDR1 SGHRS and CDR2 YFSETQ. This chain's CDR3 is CASSLPSGGNEQFF. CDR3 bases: TGCGCCAGCAGCTTGCCTTCAGGGGGGAATGAGCAGTTCTTC.

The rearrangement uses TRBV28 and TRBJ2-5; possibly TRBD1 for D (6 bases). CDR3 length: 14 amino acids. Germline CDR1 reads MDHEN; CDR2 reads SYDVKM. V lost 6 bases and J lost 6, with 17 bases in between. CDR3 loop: CASREQGLMKTQYF. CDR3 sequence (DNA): TGTGCCAGCAGGGAACAGGGTCTTATGAAGACCCAGTACTTC.

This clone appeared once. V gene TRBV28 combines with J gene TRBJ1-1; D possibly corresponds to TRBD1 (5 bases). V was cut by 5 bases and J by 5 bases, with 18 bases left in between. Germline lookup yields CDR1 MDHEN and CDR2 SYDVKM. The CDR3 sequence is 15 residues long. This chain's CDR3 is CASSPSRVGITEAFF. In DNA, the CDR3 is TGTGCCAGCAGTCCGTCCAGGGTGGGGATAACTGAAGCTTTCTTT.

The CDR3: CASSAGQGLYEQYF. CDR3 nucleotide sequence: TGTGCCAGCAGCGCCGGACAGGGACTCTACGAGCAGTACTTC. The genes are TRBV7-9 and TRBJ2-7, with 8 bases lining up with TRBD1. From germline, CDR1 is SEHNR and CDR2 FQNEAQ (reference sequence). V lost 5 bases and J lost 3; bases outside the gene matches: 6. The CDR3 sequence is 14 residues long.

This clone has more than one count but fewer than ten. CDR3 region: CASTMDRGSEQYF. The CDR3 nucleotides are TGCGCCAGCACTATGGACAGGGGAAGCGAGCAGTACTTC. The V call is TRBV10-1, the J call TRBJ2-7; 9 bases line up with TRBD1. This CDR3 region has 13 residues. Trimming at V came to 7 bases and at J to 6 bases, leaving 7 bases not matched to a gene. The V gene's germline CDR1 is WNHNN and CDR2 SYGVQD (reference sequence).

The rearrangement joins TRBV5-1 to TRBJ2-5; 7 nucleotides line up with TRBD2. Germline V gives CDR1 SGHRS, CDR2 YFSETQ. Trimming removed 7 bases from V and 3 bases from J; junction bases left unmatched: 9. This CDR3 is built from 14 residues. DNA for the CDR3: TGCGCCAGCGGAAGCGGGGAACTGAAAGAGACCCAGTACTTC. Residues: CASGSGELKETQYF.

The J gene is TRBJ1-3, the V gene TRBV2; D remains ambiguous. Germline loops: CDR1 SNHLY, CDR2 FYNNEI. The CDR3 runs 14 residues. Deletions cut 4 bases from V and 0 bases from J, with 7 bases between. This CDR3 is CASSAESSGNTIYF. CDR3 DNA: TGTGCCAGCAGTGCGGAGAGCTCTGGAAACACCATATATTTT.

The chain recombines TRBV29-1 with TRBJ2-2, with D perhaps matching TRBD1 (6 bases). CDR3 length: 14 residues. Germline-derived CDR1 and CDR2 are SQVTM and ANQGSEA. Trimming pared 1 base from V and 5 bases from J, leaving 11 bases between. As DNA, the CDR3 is TGCAGCGTTGAAGTACTGAGGGGGACCGGGGAGCTGTTTTTT. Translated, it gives CSVEVLRGTGELFF.

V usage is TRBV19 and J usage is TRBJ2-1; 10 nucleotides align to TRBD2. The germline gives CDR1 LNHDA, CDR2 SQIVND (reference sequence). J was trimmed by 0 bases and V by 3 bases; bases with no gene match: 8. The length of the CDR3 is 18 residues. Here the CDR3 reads CASSIWTSGKLSYNEQFF. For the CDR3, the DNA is TGTGCCAGTAGTATCTGGACTAGCGGAAAACTCTCCTACAATGAGCAGTTCTTC.

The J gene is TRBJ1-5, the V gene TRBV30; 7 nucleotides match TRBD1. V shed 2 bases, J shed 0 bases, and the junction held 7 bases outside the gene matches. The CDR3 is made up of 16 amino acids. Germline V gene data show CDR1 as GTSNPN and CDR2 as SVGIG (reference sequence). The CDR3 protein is CAWSPGTAYSNQPQHF. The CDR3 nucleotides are TGTGCCTGGAGTCCCGGGACAGCTTATAGCAATCAGCCCCAGCATTTT.

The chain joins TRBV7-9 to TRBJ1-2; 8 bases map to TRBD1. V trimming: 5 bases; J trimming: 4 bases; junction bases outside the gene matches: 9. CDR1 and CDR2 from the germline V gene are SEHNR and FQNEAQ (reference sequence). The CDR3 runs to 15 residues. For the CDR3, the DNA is TGTGCCAGCAGCGAAACAGGGGGAGAAGTCTATGGCTACACCTTC. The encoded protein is CASSETGGEVYGYTF.

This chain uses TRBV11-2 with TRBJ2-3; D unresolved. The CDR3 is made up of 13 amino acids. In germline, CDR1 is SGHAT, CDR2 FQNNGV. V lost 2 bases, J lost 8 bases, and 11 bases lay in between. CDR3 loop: CASSLPEFSTQYF. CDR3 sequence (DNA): TGTGCCAGCAGCTTACCGGAGTTTTCTACGCAGTATTTT.

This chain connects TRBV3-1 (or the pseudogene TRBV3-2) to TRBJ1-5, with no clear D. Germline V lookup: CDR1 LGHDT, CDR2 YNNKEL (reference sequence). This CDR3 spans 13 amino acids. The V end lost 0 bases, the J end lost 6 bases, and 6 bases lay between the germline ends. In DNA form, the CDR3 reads TGTGCCAGCAGCCAAGATCCGAGTCAGCCCCAGCATTTT. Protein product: CASSQDPSQPQHF.

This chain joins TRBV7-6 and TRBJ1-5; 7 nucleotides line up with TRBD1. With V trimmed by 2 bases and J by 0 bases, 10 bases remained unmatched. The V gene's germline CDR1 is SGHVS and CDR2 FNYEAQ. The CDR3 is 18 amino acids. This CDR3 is CASSLYAGGSLSNQPQHF. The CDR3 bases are TGTGCCAGCAGCTTATACGCAGGGGGATCCCTTAGCAATCAGCCCCAGCATTTT.

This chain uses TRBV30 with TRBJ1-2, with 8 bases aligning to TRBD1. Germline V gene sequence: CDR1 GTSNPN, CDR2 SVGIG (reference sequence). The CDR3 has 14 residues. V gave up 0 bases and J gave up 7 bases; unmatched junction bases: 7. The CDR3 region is CAWSVHNRGAGYTF. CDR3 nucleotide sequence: TGTGCCTGGAGTGTACATAACAGGGGGGCTGGCTACACCTTC.

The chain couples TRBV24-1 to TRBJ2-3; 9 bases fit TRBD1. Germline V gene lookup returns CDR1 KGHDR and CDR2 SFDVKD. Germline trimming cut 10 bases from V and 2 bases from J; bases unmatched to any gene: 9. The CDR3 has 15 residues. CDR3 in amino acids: CATGEGQGLTDTQYF. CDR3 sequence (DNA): TGTGCCACGGGGGAGGGACAGGGACTCACAGATACGCAGTATTTT.